The 17 T cell receptor beta chains listed next were all sequenced from one sample in a study of blood T cell repertoires in COVID-19. TCRdb's table, derived via immunoSEQ multiplex PCR, lists solely in-frame clones and lacks some. The sample consists of about 240,000 clones, about four fifths of them appearing once. The source material was peripheral blood. All receptors come from a man aged 30-40 years who had recovered from COVID-19.

The chain combines TRBV5-5 with TRBJ2-5, with 16 bases identical to TRBD2. CDR3 length equals 16 residues. The germline V gene has CDR1 SGHKS and CDR2 YYEKEE (reference sequence). With 3 bases clipped from V and 6 bases from J, the junction kept 5 bases outside the gene matches. The CDR3: CASSSGTSGGVKTQYF. DNA for the CDR3: TGTGCCAGCAGCTCCGGGACTAGCGGGGGGGTTAAGACCCAGTACTTC.

This clone was observed many times. V usage is TRBV9 and J usage is TRBJ2-3; 8 bases match TRBD2. Germline loops: CDR1 SGDLS, CDR2 YYNGEE. Germline trimming cut 0 bases from V and 5 bases from J; bases unmatched to any gene: 8. The CDR3 runs to 16 residues. This chain's CDR3 is CASSVAPGGGKDTQYF. DNA for the CDR3: TGTGCCAGCAGCGTAGCTCCGGGCGGGGGGAAAGATACGCAGTATTTT.

The chain is built from TRBV7-3 and TRBJ2-1, with 10 bases aligning to TRBD2. Trimming took 4 bases from V and 8 from J; bases not matched to a gene: 5. Germline V gene sequence: CDR1 SGHTA, CDR2 FQGTGA. The CDR3 sequence is 14 residues long. The CDR3 DNA reads TGTGCCAGCAGCTCAATAGGGACTAGCGATGAGCAGTTCTTC. This sequence encodes CASSSIGTSDEQFF. The full variable domain, completed using reference TRBV7-3 and TRBJ2-1, is GAGVSQTPSNKVTEKGKYVELRCDPISGHTALYWYRQSLGQGPEFLIYFQGTGAADDSGLPNDRFFAVRPEGSVSTLKIQRTERGDSAVYLCASSSIGTSDEQFFGPGTRLTVL.

This clone was observed a few times. The V and J genes are TRBV10-3 and TRBJ1-1; 11 bases map to TRBD1. Germline V gives CDR1 ENHRY, CDR2 SYGVKD. This CDR3 has 14 residues. Trimming removed 4 bases from V and 4 bases from J; junction bases left unmatched: 2. Written as DNA, the CDR3 is TGTGCCATCAGTGTTGGGACAGGGGGCACTGAAGCTTTCTTT. It is translated as CAISVGTGGTEAFF.

The chain combines TRBV7-3 with TRBJ1-1; D is unclear. Germline V gives CDR1 SGHTA, CDR2 FQGTGA. The CDR3 runs 14 residues. The germline V and J ends were trimmed by 5 bases and 6 bases, with 16 bases remaining between them. CDR3 residues: CASSQHGLSPEAFF. In nucleotides, the CDR3 is TGTGCCAGCAGCCAACACGGACTTAGTCCTGAAGCTTTCTTT.

In DNA, the CDR3 is TGTGCCAGTAGTATTCTGGGGACAGGGGGCGATGGCTACACCTTC. As protein: CASSILGTGGDGYTF. This chain connects TRBV19 to TRBJ1-2, with 12 bases aligning to TRBD1. This CDR3 is 15 amino acids long. The trim removed 3 bases at V and 6 bases at J, leaving 5 bases unmatched. Germline-derived CDR1 and CDR2 are LNHDA and SQIVND (reference sequence).

The chain has TRBV7-6 and TRBJ2-1; 7 positions match TRBD1. V gave up 2 bases and J gave up 8 bases; unmatched junction bases: 12. The germline V gene encodes CDR1 SGHVS and CDR2 FNYEAQ. CDR3 length: 16 amino acids. The CDR3 sequence: CASSLSSRTGYHEQFF. The DNA of the CDR3 is TGTGCCAGCAGCTTAAGCTCCCGGACAGGTTACCATGAGCAGTTCTTC.

Comment on this clone: Other DNA variants within this sample encode the same CDR3. The V and J genes are TRBV10-3 and TRBJ2-5; D is unresolved. The CDR3 is 12 residues long. Trimming took off 2 bases at V and 2 bases at J, with 3 bases between the two ends. Germline assignment: CDR1 ENHRY and CDR2 SYGVKD. The CDR3 loop reads CAISELQETQYF. The DNA of the CDR3 is TGTGCCATCAGTGAGCTACAAGAGACCCAGTACTTC.

This chain joins TRBV6-5 and TRBJ2-7; 9 positions agree with TRBD1. V shed 6 bases and J 2 bases; nucleotides not matched to a gene: 8. CDR3 length: 15 residues. Germline V gene sequence: CDR1 MNHEY, CDR2 SVGAGI. The CDR3 nucleotides are TGTGCCAGCAGGGCCGCGGGACAGGGCCCCTACGAGCAGTACGTC. This translates into CASRAAGQGPYEQYV.

V gene TRBV11-2 combines with J gene TRBJ2-4; possibly TRBD1 for D (6 bases). The length of the CDR3 is 15 residues. Germline CDR1 is SGHAT and CDR2 is FQNNGV. V was pared by 4 bases and J by 2 bases, with 12 bases between. The CDR3 region is CASSSHGQPKNIQYF. The CDR3 DNA sequence: TGTGCCAGCAGCTCCCACGGACAGCCCAAAAACATTCAGTACTTC. Supplemented by reference TRBV11-2 and TRBJ2-4, the full variable domain reads EAGVAQSPRYKIIEKRQSVAFWCNPISGHATLYWYQQILGQGPKLLIQFQNNGVVDDSQLPKDRFSAERLKGVDSTLKIQPAKLEDSAVYLCASSSHGQPKNIQYFGAGTRLSVL.

The chain recombines TRBV11-2 with TRBJ1-4; a weak D match, TRBD1 (5 bases). The V and J ends lost 2 bases and 7 bases respectively, with 14 bases between them. Germline V gives CDR1 SGHAT, CDR2 FQNNGV. The CDR3 is 15 amino acids. The CDR3 DNA follows: TGTGCCAGCAGCTTATGGTTTGGGACTGGTGAAAAACTGTTTTTT. This translates into CASSLWFGTGEKLFF.

V and J are TRBV5-1 and TRBJ2-2, with a possible D match to TRBD2 (6 bases). Trimming removed 4 bases at V and 4 bases at J, with 14 bases between. This CDR3 has 15 residues. Germline CDR1 reads SGHRS; CDR2 reads YFSETQ. Here the CDR3 reads CASSKAGSATGELFF. The CDR3 DNA sequence: TGCGCCAGCAGCAAAGCGGGTTCTGCCACCGGGGAGCTGTTTTTT.

This chain connects TRBV5-1 to TRBJ2-5; 9 bases match TRBD1. This CDR3 comprises 14 residues. CDR1 and CDR2 (germline): SGHRS, YFSETQ. The J segment lost 3 bases and the V segment lost 3 bases, leaving 3 bases of the junction unmatched. The DNA for the CDR3 is TGCGCCAGCAGCTCTACAGGGGGCAAAGAGACCCAGTACTTC. This encodes CASSSTGGKETQYF.

The gene calls are TRBV6-5 and TRBJ2-7; a weak D match, TRBD2 (6 bases). With 5 bases removed from V and 6 bases from J, the gap between germline ends came to 17 bases. Germline V gene sequence: CDR1 MNHEY, CDR2 SVGAGI. The CDR3 sequence is 14 residues long. The CDR3 loop reads CASSRTRPGVEQYV. The CDR3 bases are TGTGCCAGCAGTAGGACACGGCCGGGGGTCGAGCAGTACGTC.

This chain connects TRBV29-1 to TRBJ2-3; TRBD2 aligns across 8 bases. Looked up from germline, CDR1 is SQVTM and CDR2 is ANQGSEA. V lost 7 bases to trimming and J lost 5 bases; unmatched junction nucleotides: 11. This CDR3 contains 14 residues. The CDR3 sequence is CSGSGGGFEDTQYF. The CDR3, as DNA: TGCAGCGGGTCCGGGGGGGGCTTTGAAGATACGCAGTATTTT.

The gene calls are TRBV18 and TRBJ1-4, with TRBD1 matching 7 bases. Trimming removed 0 bases from V and 4 bases from J; junction bases left unmatched: 8. The CDR3 has 17 residues. The V gene's germline CDR1 is KGHSH and CDR2 LQKENI. Here the CDR3 reads CASSPPSWQGDNEKLFF. The CDR3 DNA is TGTGCCAGCTCACCACCCTCTTGGCAGGGGGATAATGAAAAACTGTTTTTT.

The J gene is TRBJ1-2, the V gene TRBV7-8, with D unclear. The length of the CDR3 is 13 residues. In germline, CDR1 is SGHVS, CDR2 FQNEAQ. V lost 4 bases, J lost 2 bases, and 8 bases lay in between. CDR3 sequence reads: CASSSHSNYGYTF. CDR3 in DNA: TGTGCCAGCAGCTCCCATAGCAACTATGGCTACACCTTC.